This T cell receptor beta chain derives from a study of blood T cell repertoires in COVID-19. TCRdb's table, derived via immunoSEQ multiplex PCR, lists solely in-frame clones and lacks some. The table lists about 310,000 clones, roughly 90% of them singletons, with less than 3% in the top ten. The CDR3 runs to 13 residues. The germline gives CDR1 MNHEY, CDR2 SVGAGI. V shed 7 bases and J shed 6 bases, with 15 bases lying between them. The sequencing sample was made of peripheral blood. The origin of this receptor is a woman aged 25 to 39 with COVID-19, enrolled during active disease. The chain uses TRBV6-5 and TRBJ1-1; D is uncertain. CDR3 coding DNA: TGTGCCAGCACCACGGAGGTCGGGGCTGAAGCTTTCTTT. Amino acid sequence: CASTTEVGAEAFF.